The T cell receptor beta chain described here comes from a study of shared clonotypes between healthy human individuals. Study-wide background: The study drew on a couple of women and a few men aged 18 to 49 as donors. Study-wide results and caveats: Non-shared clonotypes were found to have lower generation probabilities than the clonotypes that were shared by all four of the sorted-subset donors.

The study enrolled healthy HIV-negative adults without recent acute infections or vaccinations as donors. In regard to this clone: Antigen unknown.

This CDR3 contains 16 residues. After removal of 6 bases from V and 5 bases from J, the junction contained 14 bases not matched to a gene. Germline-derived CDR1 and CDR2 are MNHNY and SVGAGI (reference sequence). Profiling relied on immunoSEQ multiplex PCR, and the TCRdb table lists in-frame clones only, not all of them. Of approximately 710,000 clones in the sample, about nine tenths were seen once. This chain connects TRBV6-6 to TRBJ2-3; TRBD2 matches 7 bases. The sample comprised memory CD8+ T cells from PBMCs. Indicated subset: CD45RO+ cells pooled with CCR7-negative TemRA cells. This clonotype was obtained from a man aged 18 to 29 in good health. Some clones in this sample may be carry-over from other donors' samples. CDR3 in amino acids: CASRQRLAAEGDTQYF. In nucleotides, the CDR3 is TGTGCCAGCAGGCAGCGACTAGCTGCTGAGGGAGATACGCAGTATTTT.